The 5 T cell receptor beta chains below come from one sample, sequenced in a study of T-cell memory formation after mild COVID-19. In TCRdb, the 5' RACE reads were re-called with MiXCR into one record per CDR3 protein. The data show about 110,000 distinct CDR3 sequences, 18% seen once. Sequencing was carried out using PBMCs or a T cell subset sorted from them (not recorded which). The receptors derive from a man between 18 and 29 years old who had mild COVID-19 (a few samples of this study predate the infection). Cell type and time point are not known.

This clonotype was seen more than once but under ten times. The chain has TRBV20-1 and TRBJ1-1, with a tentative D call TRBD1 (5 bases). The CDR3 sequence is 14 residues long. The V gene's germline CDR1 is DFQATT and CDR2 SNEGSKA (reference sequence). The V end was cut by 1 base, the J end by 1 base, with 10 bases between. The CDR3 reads CSARVWGPNTEAFF. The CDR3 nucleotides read TGCAGTGCTAGAGTCTGGGGACCGAACACTGAAGCTTTCTTT.

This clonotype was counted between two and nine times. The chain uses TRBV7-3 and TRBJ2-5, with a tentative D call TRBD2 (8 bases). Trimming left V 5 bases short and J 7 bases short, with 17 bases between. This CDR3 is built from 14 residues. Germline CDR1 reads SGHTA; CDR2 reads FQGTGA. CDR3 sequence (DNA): TGTGCCAGCAGCCCCGGGAGGGGGCGGATGACCCAGTACTTC. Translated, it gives CASSPGRGRMTQYF.

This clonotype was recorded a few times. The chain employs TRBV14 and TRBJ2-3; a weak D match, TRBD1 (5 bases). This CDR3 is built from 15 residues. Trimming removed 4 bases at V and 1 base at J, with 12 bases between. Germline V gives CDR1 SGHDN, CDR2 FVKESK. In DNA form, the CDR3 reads TGTGCCAGCAGCCTGGCAGGGATTCGCACAGATACGCAGTATTTT. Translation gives CASSLAGIRTDTQYF. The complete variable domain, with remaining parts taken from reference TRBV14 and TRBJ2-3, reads EAGVTQFPSHSVIEKGQTVTLRCDPISGHDNLYWYRRVMGKEIKFLLHFVKESKQDESGMPNNRFLAERTGGTYSTLKVQPAELEDSGVYFCASSLAGIRTDTQYFGPGTRLTVL.

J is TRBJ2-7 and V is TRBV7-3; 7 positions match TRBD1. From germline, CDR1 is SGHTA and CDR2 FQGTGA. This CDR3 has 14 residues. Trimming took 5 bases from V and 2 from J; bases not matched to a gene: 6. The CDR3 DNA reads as TGTGCCAGCAGCCCGACCGGGACAGCCTACGAGCAGTACTTC. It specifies CASSPTGTAYEQYF.

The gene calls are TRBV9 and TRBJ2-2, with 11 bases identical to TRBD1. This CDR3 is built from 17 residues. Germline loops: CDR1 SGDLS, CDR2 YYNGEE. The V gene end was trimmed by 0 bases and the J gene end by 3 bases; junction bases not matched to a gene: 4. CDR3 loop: CASSVAGQGVYTGELFF. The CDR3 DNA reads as TGTGCCAGCAGCGTAGCGGGACAGGGGGTGTACACCGGGGAGCTGTTTTTT. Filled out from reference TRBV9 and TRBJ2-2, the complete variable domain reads DSGVTQTPKHLITATGQRVTLRCSPRSGDLSVYWYQQSLDQGLQFLIQYYNGEERAKGNILERFSAQQFPDLHSELNLSSLELGDSALYFCASSVAGQGVYTGELFFGEGSRLTVL.